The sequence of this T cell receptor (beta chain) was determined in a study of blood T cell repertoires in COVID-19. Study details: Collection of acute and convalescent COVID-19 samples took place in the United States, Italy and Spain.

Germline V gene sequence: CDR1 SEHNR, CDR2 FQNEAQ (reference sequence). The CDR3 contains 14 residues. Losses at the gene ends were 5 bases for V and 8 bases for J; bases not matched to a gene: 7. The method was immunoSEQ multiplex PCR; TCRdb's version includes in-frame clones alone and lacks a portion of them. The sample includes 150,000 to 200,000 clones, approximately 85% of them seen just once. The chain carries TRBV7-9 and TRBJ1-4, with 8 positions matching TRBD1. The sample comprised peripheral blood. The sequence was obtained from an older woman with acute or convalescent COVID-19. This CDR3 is CASSKGQGGEKLFF. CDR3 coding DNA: TGTGCCAGCAGCAAAGGACAGGGTGGAGAAAAACTGTTTTTT. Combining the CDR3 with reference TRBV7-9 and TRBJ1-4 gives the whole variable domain DTGVSQNPRHKITKRGQNVTFRCDPISEHNRLYWYRQTLGQGPEFLTYFQNEAQLEKSRLLSDRFSAERPKGSFSTLEIQRTEQGDSAMYLCASSKGQGGEKLFFGSGTQLSVL.